This T cell receptor (beta chain) was sequenced for a study of blood T cells in healthy people across ages. Findings and limits, study-wide: It was the long-lived donors that had more naive CD4+ cells and higher diversity than aged donors. Strong correlation existed between TCR beta diversity and naive T cell percentage.

Trimming cost V 6 bases and J 5 bases; bases outside gene matches: 8. The CDR3 is 13 residues long. Germline CDR1 SQVTM, CDR2 ANQGSEA. The second PCR ran 7 to 11 cycles with a sample-barcoded 5' primer and J-beta primers. TCRdb re-called the 5' RACE reads through MiXCR, storing one row per CDR3 protein. The sample contains about 730,000 distinct CDR3 sequences, roughly 45% of which appear only once. The donors, aged 6 to 90, were healthy Caucasians from Russia. Every donor gave roughly 9.6 milliliters of peripheral blood. This clonotype was seen just once. Its antigen remains unknown. This sequence joins TRBV29-1 and TRBJ1-1; the match to TRBD1 covers 8 bases. Sample: blood. This TCR was recovered from an older woman in good health. The CDR3: CSVGRGQETEAFF. CDR3 sequence (DNA): TGCAGCGTCGGCAGGGGGCAAGAAACTGAAGCTTTCTTT. Full variable domain (remainder filled in from reference TRBV29-1 and TRBJ1-1): SAVISQKPSRDICQRGTSLTIQCQVDSQVTMMFWYRQQPGQSLTLIATANQGSEATYESGFVIDKFPISRPNLTFSTLTVSNMSPEDSSIYLCSVGRGQETEAFFGQGTRLTVV.